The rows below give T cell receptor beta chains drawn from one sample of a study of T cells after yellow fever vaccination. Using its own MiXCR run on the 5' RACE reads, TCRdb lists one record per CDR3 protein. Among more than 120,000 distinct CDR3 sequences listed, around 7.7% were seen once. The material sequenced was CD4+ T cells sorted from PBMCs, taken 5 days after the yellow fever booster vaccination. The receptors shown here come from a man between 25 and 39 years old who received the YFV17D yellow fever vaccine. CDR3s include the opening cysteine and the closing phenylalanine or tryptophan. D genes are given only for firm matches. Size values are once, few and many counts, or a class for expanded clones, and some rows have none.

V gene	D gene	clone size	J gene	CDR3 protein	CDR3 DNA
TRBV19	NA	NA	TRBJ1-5	CASTLGGPNQPQHF	TGTGCCAGTACCCTCGGCGGCCCCAATCAGCCCCAGCATTTT
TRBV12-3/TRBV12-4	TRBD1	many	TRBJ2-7	CASSRRTGHEQYF	TGTGCCAGCAGCCGGAGGACAGGGCACGAGCAGTACTTC
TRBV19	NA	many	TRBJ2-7	CASSDGGTVSYEQYF	TGTGCCAGTAGTGACGGCGGGACAGTATCCTACGAGCAGTACTTC
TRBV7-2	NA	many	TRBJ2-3	CASSLEGGGTQYF	TGTGCCAGCAGCTTAGAGGGGGGAGGTACGCAGTATTTT
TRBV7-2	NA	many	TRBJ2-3	CASSLTGILGADTQYF	TGTGCCAGCAGCCTAACCGGGATCCTCGGGGCAGATACGCAGTATTTT
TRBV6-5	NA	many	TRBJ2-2	CASRRELNTGELFF	TGTGCCAGCAGGAGGGAGTTGAACACCGGGGAGCTGTTTTTT
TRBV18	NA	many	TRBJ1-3	CASSPNSPSGNTIYF	TGTGCCAGCTCACCCAACAGCCCCTCTGGAAACACCATATATTTT
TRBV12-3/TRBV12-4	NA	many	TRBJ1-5	CASSGGSSYSNQPQHF	TGTGCCAGCAGCGGGGGATCTTCCTATAGCAATCAGCCCCAGCATTTT
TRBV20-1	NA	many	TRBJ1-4	CSARRGGVMFEKLFF	TGCAGTGCTAGAAGGGGTGGGGTGATGTTTGAAAAACTGTTTTTT
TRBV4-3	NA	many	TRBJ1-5	CASSQDRNQPQHF	TGCGCCAGCAGCCAAGACCGAAATCAGCCCCAGCATTTT
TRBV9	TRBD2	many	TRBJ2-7	CASSPRGLDYEQYF	TGTGCCAGCAGCCCACGGGGACTAGACTACGAGCAGTACTTC
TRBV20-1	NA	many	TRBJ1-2	CSASPRDPLNYGYTF	TGCAGTGCTAGTCCCAGGGATCCTCTTAACTATGGCTACACCTTC
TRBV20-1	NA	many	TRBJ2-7	CSARDPGSVDEQYF	TGCAGTGCTAGAGATCCGGGATCTGTGGACGAGCAGTACTTC
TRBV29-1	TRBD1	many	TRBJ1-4	CSVMGQFNEKLFF	TGCAGCGTAATGGGACAGTTCAATGAAAAACTGTTTTTT
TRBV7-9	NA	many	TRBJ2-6	CASSLGADEISSGANVLTF	TGTGCCAGCAGCTTAGGGGCGGATGAGATTAGCTCTGGGGCCAACGTCCTGACTTTC
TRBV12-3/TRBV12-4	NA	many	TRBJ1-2	CASSDLSTYGYTF	TGTGCCAGCAGTGACCTAAGTACCTATGGCTACACCTTC
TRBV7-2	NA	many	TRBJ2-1	CASSLERASYNEQFF	TGTGCCAGCAGCTTGGAGCGGGCCTCCTACAATGAGCAGTTCTTC
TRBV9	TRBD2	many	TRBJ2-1	CASSVDRGGTTEQFF	TGTGCCAGCAGCGTAGATCGCGGGGGGACTACTGAGCAGTTCTTC
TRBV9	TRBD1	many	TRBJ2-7	CASSPGTGVYEQYF	TGTGCCAGCAGCCCAGGGACAGGAGTCTACGAGCAGTACTTC
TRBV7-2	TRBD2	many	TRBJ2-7	CASSLSGRPGEQYF	TGTGCCAGCAGCCTCAGCGGGAGGCCGGGCGAGCAGTACTTC
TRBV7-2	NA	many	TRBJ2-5	CASSDRTKETQYF	TGTGCCAGCAGCGATCGGACAAAAGAGACCCAGTACTTC
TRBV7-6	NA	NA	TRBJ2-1	CASSLLGIASYNEQFF	TGTGCCAGCAGCTTACTGGGGATAGCGTCCTACAATGAGCAGTTCTTC
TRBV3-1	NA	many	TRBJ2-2	CASSQTTGELFF	TGTGCCAGCAGCCAGACTACCGGGGAGCTGTTTTTT
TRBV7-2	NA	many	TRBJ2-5	CASSLGHRVTQETQYF	TGTGCCAGCAGCTTGGGGCACAGAGTAACACAAGAGACCCAGTACTTC
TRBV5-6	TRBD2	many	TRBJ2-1	CASSSGTRLNEQFF	TGTGCCAGCAGCTCCGGGACTAGGCTCAATGAGCAGTTCTTC
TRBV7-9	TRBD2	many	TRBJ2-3	CASSAGLAGDTQYF	TGTGCCAGCAGCGCGGGACTAGCGGGAGATACGCAGTATTTT
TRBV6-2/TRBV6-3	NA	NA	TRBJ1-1	CASSYLAGELNTEAFF	TGTGCCAGCAGTTACTTGGCAGGGGAATTGAACACTGAAGCTTTCTTT
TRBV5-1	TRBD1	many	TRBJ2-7	CASSLRQGPYEQYF	TGCGCCAGCAGCTTGAGACAGGGACCCTACGAGCAGTACTTC
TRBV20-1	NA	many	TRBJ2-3	CSARRPTSTDTQYF	TGCAGTGCCAGGCGGCCCACAAGCACAGATACGCAGTATTTT
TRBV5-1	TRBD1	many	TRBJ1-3	CASSYTTGQGNTIYF	TGCGCCAGCAGCTATACGACAGGGCAAGGAAACACCATATATTTT
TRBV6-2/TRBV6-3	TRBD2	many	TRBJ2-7	CASSSGRAEQYF	TGTGCCAGCAGCTCGGGGAGGGCCGAGCAGTACTTC
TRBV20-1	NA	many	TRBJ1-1	CSASRDINTEAFF	TGCAGTGCTAGCCGGGACATCAACACTGAAGCTTTCTTT
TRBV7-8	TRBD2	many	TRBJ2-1	CASSYTGLARNEQFF	TGTGCCAGCAGCTATACGGGACTAGCGAGGAATGAGCAGTTCTTC
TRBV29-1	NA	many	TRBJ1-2	CSVEDPRGDRYGYTF	TGCAGCGTTGAAGACCCCAGAGGGGATCGTTATGGCTACACCTTC
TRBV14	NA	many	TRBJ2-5	CASSQDRNQETQYF	TGTGCCAGCAGCCAAGACCGAAATCAAGAGACCCAGTACTTC
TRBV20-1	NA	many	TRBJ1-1	CSAFQGMRGGTEAFF	TGCAGTGCTTTTCAGGGGATGAGAGGAGGAACTGAAGCTTTCTTT
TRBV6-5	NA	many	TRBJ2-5	CASSYSQARETQYF	TGTGCCAGCAGTTACTCCCAGGCTCGGGAGACCCAGTACTTC
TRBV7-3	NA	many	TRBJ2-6	CASSLNRDKGSSGANVLTF	TGTGCCAGCAGCTTAAACCGGGACAAGGGTTCCTCTGGGGCCAACGTCCTGACTTTC
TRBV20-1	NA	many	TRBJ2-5	CSFPGSAQGKETQYF	TGCAGTTTCCCCGGCTCGGCCCAGGGGAAAGAGACCCAGTACTTC
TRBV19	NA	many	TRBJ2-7	CASSITEESYEQYF	TGTGCCAGTAGTATTACAGAAGAATCCTACGAGCAGTACTTC
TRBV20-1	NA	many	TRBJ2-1	CSAGGGQGQVYNEQFF	TGCAGTGCCGGGGGGGGCCAGGGACAGGTCTACAATGAGCAGTTCTTC
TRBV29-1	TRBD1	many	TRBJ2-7	CSGRTDRSYEQYF	TGCAGCGGGAGGACGGACAGGTCCTACGAGCAGTACTTC